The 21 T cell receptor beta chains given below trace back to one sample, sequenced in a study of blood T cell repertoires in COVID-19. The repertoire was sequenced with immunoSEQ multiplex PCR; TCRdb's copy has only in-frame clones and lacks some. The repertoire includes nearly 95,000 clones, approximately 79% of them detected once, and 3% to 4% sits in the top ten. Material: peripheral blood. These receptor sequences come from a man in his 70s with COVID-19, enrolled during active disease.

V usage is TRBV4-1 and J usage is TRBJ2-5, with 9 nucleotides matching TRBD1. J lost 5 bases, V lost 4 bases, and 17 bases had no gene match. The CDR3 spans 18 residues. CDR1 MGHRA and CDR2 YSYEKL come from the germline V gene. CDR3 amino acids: CASSRGTGRISLVETQYF. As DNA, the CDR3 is TGCGCCAGCAGCCGCGGGACAGGGAGGATTTCGTTGGTGGAGACCCAGTACTTC.

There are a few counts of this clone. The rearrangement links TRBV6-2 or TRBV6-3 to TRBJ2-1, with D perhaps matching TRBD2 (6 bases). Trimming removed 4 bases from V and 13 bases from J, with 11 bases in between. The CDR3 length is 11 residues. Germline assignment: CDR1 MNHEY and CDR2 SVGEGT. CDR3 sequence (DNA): TGTGCCAGCAGTTTTCGGAGGGCCCAGTTCTTC. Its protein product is CASSFRRAQFF.

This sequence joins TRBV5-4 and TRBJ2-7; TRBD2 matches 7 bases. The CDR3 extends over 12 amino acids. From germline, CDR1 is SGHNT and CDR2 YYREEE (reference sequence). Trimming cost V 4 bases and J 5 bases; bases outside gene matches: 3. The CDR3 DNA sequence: TGTGCCAGCAGCGCGACTAGCAACGAGCAGTACTTC. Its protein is CASSATSNEQYF.

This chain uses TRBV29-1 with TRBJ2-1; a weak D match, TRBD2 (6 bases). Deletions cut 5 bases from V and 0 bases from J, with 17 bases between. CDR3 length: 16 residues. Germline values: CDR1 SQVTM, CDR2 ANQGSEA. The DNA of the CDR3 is TGCAGCGTTAACCGGGACTCCCACTCCTCCTACAATGAGCAGTTCTTC. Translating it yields CSVNRDSHSSYNEQFF.

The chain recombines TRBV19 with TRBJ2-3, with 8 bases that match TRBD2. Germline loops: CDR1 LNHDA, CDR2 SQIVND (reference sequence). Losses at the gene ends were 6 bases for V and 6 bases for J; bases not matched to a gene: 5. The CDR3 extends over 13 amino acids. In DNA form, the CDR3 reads TGTGCCAGTAGAACTAGCGGACCCGATACGCAGTATTTT. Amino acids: CASRTSGPDTQYF. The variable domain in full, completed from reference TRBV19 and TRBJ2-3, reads DGGITQSPKYLFRKEGQNVTLSCEQNLNHDAMYWYRQDPGQGLRLIYYSQIVNDFQKGDIAEGYSVSREKKESFPLTVTSAQKNPTAFYLCASRTSGPDTQYFGPGTRLTVL.

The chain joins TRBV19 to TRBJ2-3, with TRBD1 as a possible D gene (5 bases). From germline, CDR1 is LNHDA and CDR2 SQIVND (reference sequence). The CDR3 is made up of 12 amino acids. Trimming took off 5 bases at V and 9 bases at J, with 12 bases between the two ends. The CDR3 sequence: CASSVQGRTQYF. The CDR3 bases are TGTGCCAGTAGTGTCCAGGGAAGAACGCAGTATTTT.

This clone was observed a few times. CDR3 nucleotide sequence: TGTGCCAGCAGCCCATTTGGGGGGACCTACAATGAGCAGTTCTTC. It yields the protein CASSPFGGTYNEQFF. This sequence joins TRBV7-2 and TRBJ2-1, with D possibly TRBD2 on 6 matching bases. Germline V lookup: CDR1 SGHTA, CDR2 FQGNSA. The CDR3 has 15 amino acids. V was cut by 5 bases and J by 2 bases, with 13 bases left in between. Full variable domain (outside the CDR3, taken from reference TRBV7-2 and TRBJ2-1): GAGVSQSPSNKVTEKGKDVELRCDPISGHTALYWYRQSLGQGLEFLIYFQGNSAPDKSGLPSDRFSAERTGGSVSTLTIQRTQQEDSAVYLCASSPFGGTYNEQFFGPGTRLTVL.

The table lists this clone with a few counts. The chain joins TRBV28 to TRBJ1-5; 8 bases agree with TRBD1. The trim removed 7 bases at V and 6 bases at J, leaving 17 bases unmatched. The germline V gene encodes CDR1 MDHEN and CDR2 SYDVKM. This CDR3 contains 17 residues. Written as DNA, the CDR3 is TGTGCCAGCAAAATTCTCTTGGGGTCAGGGGGCAGTCAGCCCCAGCATTTT. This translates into CASKILLGSGGSQPQHF.

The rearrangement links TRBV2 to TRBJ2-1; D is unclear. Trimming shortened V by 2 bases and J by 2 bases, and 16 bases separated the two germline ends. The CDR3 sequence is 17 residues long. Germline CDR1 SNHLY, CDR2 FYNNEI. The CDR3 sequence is CASSESEVAVPYNEQFF. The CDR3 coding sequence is TGTGCCAGCAGTGAAAGTGAGGTAGCTGTCCCCTACAATGAGCAGTTCTTC.

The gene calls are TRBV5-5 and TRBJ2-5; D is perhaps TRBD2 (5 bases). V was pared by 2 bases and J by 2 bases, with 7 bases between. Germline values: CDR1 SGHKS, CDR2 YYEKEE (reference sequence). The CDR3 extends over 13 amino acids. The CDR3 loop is CASSLGGQETQYF. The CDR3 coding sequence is TGTGCCAGCAGCTTAGGAGGACAAGAGACCCAGTACTTC.

The CDR3 DNA reads as TGTGCCAGCAGGCGACTAGCGGGCATAATCAATGAGCAGTTCTTC. Its protein product is CASRRLAGIINEQFF. The gene calls are TRBV5-4 and TRBJ2-1; TRBD2 aligns across 10 bases. V lost 5 bases, J lost 6 bases, and 8 bases stayed unmatched. Germline CDR1 is SGHNT and CDR2 is YYREEE (reference sequence). This CDR3 contains 15 residues.

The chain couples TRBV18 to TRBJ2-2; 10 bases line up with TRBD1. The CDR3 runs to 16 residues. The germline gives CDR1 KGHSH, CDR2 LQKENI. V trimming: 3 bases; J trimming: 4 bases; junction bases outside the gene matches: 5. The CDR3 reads CASSPMGQGITGELFF. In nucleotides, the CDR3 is TGTGCCAGCTCACCCATGGGACAGGGGATCACCGGGGAGCTGTTTTTT.

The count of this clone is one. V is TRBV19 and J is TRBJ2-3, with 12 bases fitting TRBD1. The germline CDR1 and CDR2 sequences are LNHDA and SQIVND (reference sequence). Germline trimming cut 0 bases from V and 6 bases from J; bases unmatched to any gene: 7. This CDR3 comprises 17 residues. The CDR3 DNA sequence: TGTGCCAGTAGTATAGATCGTGGGACAGGGGGCGGCGATACGCAGTATTTT. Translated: CASSIDRGTGGGDTQYF.

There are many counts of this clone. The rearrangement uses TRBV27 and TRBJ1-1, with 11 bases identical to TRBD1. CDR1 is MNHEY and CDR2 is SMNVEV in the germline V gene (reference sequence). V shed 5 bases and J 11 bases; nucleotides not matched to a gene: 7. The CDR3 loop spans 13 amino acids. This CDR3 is CASSHGQGASAFF. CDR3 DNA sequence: TGTGCCAGCAGTCACGGACAGGGGGCTAGTGCTTTCTTT.

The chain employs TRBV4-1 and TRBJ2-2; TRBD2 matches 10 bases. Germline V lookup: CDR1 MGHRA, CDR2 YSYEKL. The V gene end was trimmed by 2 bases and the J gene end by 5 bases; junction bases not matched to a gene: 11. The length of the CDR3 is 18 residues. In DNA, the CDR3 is TGCGCCAGCAGCCAATCATCCAATAGCGGGAGGAGAACCGGGGAGCTGTTTTTT. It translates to CASSQSSNSGRRTGELFF.

Here the CDR3 DNA reads TGTGCCAGCAGCACAGGACAGGGTTCCAGCACTGAAGCTTTCTTT. Protein sequence: CASSTGQGSSTEAFF. V is TRBV7-9 and J is TRBJ1-1; TRBD1 matches at 8 bases. V was pared by 5 bases and J by 4 bases, with 9 bases of the junction left unmatched. Germline CDR1 reads SEHNR; CDR2 reads FQNEAQ (reference sequence). This CDR3 contains 15 residues.

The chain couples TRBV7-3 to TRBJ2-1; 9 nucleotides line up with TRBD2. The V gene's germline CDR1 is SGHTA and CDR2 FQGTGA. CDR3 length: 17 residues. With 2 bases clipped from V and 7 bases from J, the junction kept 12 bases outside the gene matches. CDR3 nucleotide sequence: TGTGCCAGCAGCTTATTACTGGGCGGGAGGGCGAATAATGAGCAGTTCTTC. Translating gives CASSLLLGGRANNEQFF.

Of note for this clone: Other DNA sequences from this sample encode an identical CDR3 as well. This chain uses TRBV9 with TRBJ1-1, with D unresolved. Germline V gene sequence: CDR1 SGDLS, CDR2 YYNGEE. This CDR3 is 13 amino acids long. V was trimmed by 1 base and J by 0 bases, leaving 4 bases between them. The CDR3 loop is CASSVSVNTEAFF. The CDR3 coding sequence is TGTGCCAGCAGCGTATCAGTGAACACTGAAGCTTTCTTT.

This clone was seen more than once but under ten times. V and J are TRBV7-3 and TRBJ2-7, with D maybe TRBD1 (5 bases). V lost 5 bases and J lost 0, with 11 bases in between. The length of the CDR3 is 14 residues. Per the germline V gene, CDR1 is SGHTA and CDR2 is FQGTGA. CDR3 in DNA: TGTGCCAGCAGCCCCGACAGCCTCTCCTACGAGCAGTACTTC. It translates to CASSPDSLSYEQYF.

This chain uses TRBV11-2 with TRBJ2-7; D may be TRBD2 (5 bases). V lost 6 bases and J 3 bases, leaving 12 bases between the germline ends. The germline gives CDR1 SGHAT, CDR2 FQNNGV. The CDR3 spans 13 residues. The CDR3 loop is CASSLGRGYEQYF. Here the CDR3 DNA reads TGTGCCAGCAGTCTAGGGAGAGGCTACGAGCAGTACTTC.

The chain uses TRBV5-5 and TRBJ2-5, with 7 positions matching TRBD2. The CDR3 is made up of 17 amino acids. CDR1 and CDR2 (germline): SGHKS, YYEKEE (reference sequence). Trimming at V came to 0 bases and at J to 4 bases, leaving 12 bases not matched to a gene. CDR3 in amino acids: CASSLGPVAGDRETQYF. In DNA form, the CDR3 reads TGTGCCAGCAGCTTGGGTCCAGTGGCGGGAGACAGAGAGACCCAGTACTTC.